This TCR beta chain was recorded in a study of cytomegalovirus exposure and HLA in healthy donors. This clone was detected only a few times. Its antigen remains unidentified. Germline values: CDR1 SEHNR, CDR2 FQNEAQ (reference sequence). The CDR3 loop spans 12 amino acids. Trimming shortened V by 1 base and J by 6 bases, and 6 bases separated the two germline ends. The PCR contained 60 Vbeta and 13 Jbeta primers. TCRdb's copy holds only in-frame clones and misses some; the assay was immunoSEQ multiplex PCR. The sample records roughly 89,000 clones, over 75% being singletons. Points from the study as a whole: Among immune exposure information, only CMV serostatus was available. TCR beta V- and J-gene trimming, according to a later analysis, was linked to a missense DCLRE1C variant. In a later analysis, the majority of CMV-associated beta chains seemingly showed HLA restriction.

The sequenced sample was PBMCs. V is TRBV7-9 and J is TRBJ1-1, with D uncertain. The sequence was obtained from a man aged 18 to 29 in good health and CMV-seronegative. The CDR3 here is CASSLVYAEAFF. DNA of the CDR3: TGTGCCAGCAGCTTAGTGTATGCTGAAGCTTTCTTT.